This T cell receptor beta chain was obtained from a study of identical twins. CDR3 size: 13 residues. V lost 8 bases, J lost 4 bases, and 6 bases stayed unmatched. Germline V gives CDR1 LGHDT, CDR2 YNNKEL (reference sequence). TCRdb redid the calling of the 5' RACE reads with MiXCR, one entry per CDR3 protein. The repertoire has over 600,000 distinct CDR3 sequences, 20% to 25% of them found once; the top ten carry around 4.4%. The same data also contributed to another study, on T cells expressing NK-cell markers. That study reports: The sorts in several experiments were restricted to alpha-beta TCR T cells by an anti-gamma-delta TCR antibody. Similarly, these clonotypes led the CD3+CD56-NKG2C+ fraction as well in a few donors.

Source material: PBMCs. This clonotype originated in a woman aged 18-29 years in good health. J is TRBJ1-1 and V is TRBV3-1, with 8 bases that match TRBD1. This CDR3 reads CASLSRGLTEAFF. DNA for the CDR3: TGTGCCAGCCTAAGCAGGGGGCTCACTGAAGCTTTCTTT.